Given below is one T cell receptor (beta chain) in context. Its specific antigen is unknown. There are no base qualities to consult, and no much larger clone falls within one base. V is clipped by 4 bases and J by 5 bases, and the sequence between their germline boundaries is 14 bases long. The germline V gene (reference sequence) yields LGHDT for CDR1 and YNNKEL for CDR2. The CDR3 contains 15 residues, cysteine and phenylalanine counted. Left in the record is the CDR3 DNA by itself, 45 bases read in frame from the first base. Collaborating institutions collected whole blood in K2EDTA tubes following their own protocols. For TCRbeta analysis, collaborators shipped samples as frozen whole blood, isolated PBMCs, or DNA extracted from either of those sample types. TCRbeta CDR3 regions were amplified from genomic DNA by means of the immunoSEQ Assay, a bias-controlled multiplex PCR. Concerning the study's data processing: Within the assay, amplification of reference gene primers was used to estimate how many nucleated cells each sample contained. To quantify the absolute abundance of each unique TCRbeta CDR3 rearrangement, sequence reads were collapsed and filtered. For each sample, productive Simpson clonality was calculated by taking the square root of Simpson's diversity index across productive rearrangements. TCRdb provides this immuneACCESS table in a form limited to in-frame rearrangements. Some clones are lacking; in checked studies, under half of them reflect an unresolved V gene, and why the rest are absent is not known. That table is the source of V, J and clone size, and D and trimming were worked out from the DNA. The sample contains tens of thousands of clones, under 90% of them found a single time. 9.5% to 13% of the sample rests with the top ten.

These data come from a study of blood T cell repertoires in COVID-19 (dated by TCRdb to the early 2020s). Study-level background: Samples from collaborators originated in the United States, Italy and Spain and spanned both the acute and convalescent phases of COVID-19. The sample metadata nearly always contained a de-identified subject ID, COVID-19 status, age in years and sex. The repertoires were released in a freely available public database meant as a resource for research on the immune response to SARS-CoV-2. The dataset comprised deeply sampled blood TCRbeta repertoires from subjects exposed to, actively infected with, or recovered from COVID-19. Where available, HLA class I and class II types were obtained from metadata supplied by the sample provider rather than from assay-based typing. The samples were drawn from the first 160 participants of the ongoing ImmuneRACE study and from 950 to 1,500 subjects provided by 6 global collaborators. The prospective study material was composed of cDNA or gDNA derived from T cells, B-cell-depleted T cells, or PBMCs.

Paper-wide results and their limitations: Clinical and demographic metadata were provided uncurated, with the amount varying by source and participant.

In this chain, TRBV3-1 (or the pseudogene TRBV3-2) is recombined with TRBJ1-4; perhaps TRBD1 is the D gene, with 5 bases matching. This receptor was obtained from a man aged 70 or older with active or convalescent COVID-19. Sequencing input: peripheral blood. The CDR3 is CASSRQQVLNEKLFF. The DNA sequence is TGTGCCAGCAGCCGACAACAGGTTCTCAATGAAAAACTGTTTTTT.